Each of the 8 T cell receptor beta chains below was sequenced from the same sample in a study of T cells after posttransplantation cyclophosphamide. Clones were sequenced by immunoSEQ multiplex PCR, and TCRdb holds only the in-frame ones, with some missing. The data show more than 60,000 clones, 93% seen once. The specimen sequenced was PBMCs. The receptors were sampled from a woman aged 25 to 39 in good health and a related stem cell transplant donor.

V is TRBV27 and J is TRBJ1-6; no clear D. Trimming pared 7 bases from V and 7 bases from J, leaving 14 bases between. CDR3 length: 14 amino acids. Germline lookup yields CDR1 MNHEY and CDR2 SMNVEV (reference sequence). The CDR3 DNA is TGTGCCAGCACCCTCAAAATAGGGAATTCACCCCTCCACTTT. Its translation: CASTLKIGNSPLHF.

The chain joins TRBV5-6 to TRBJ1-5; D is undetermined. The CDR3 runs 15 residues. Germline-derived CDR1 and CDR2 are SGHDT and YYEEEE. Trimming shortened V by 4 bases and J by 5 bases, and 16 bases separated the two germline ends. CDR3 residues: CASSLAGLGDQPQHF. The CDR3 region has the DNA TGTGCCAGCAGCCTTGCGGGCTTGGGCGATCAGCCCCAGCATTTT.

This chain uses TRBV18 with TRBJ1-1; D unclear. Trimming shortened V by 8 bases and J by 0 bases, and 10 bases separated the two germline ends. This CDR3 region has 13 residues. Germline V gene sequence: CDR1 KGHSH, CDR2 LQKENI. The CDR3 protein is CASAPGVNTEAFF. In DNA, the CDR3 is TGTGCCAGCGCCCCAGGAGTGAACACTGAAGCTTTCTTT.

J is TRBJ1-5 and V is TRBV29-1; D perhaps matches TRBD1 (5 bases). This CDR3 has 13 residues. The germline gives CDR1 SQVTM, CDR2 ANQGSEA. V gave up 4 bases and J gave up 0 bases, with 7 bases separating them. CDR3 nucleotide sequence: TGCAGCGTTGGGGGGAATAGCAATCAGCCCCAGCATTTT. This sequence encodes CSVGGNSNQPQHF.

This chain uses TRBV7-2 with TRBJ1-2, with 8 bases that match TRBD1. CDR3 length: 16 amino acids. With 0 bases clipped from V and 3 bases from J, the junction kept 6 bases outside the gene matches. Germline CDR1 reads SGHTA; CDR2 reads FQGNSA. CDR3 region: CASSLASPGGDYGYTF. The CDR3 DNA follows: TGTGCCAGCAGCTTAGCGAGTCCAGGGGGCGACTATGGCTACACCTTC.

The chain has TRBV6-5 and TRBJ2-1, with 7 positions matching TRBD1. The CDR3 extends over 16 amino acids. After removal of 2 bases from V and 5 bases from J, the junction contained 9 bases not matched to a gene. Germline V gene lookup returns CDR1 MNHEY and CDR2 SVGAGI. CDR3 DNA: TGTGCCAGCAGTTACCTAAGACAGGGTTGGGACAATGAGCAGTTCTTC. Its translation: CASSYLRQGWDNEQFF.

CDR3: CASSPRGLAGGRYEQYF. The DNA for the CDR3 is TGTGCCAGCTCACCTCGGGGGCTAGCGGGGGGCCGGTACGAGCAGTACTTC. The rearrangement joins TRBV18 to TRBJ2-7, with 11 bases aligning to TRBD2. Germline V CDR1 and CDR2: KGHSH, LQKENI. The CDR3 loop spans 17 amino acids. Trimming removed 3 bases from V and 4 bases from J; junction bases left unmatched: 11.

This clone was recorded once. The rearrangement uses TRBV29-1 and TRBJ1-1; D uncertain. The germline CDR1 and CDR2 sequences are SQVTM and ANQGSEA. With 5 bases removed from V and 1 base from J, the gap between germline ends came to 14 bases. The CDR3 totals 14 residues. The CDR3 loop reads CSVLPLLRNTEAFF. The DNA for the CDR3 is TGCAGCGTTCTCCCCCTACTTAGGAACACTGAAGCTTTCTTT.